These 7 T cell receptor beta chains were sequenced from one sample in a study of STAT5B mutations in CD4+ large granular lymphocyte leukemia. TCRdb's copy holds only in-frame clones and misses some; the assay was immunoSEQ multiplex PCR. The sample lists roughly 4,600 clones, about four fifths occurring once. The sample was PBMCs. Receptor source: a man in his 70s with CD4+ T-cell large granular lymphocyte leukemia.

As DNA, the CDR3 is TGTGCCAGCAGCCAGGGACTAGCGGGAGCCGGGTACAATGAGCAGTTCTTC. It translates to CASSQGLAGAGYNEQFF. This chain links TRBV11-3 with TRBJ2-1, with 14 bases identical to TRBD2. Germline loops: CDR1 SGHNT, CDR2 YENEEA. V lost 5 bases, J lost 4 bases, and 7 bases stayed unmatched. The CDR3 is made up of 17 amino acids.

The chain links TRBV27 to TRBJ2-2; 7 nucleotides agree with TRBD1. This CDR3 contains 14 residues. Germline V gene data show CDR1 as MNHEY and CDR2 as SMNVEV (reference sequence). With V trimmed by 9 bases and J by 2 bases, 6 bases remained unmatched. CDR3 amino acids: CASTRTGNTGELFF. The CDR3 DNA reads TGTGCCAGTACTCGGACAGGAAACACCGGGGAGCTGTTTTTT.

This chain joins TRBV9 and TRBJ1-2; perhaps TRBD1 as D (6 bases). Germline-derived CDR1 and CDR2 are SGDLS and YYNGEE. Trimming removed 3 bases from V and 7 bases from J, with 19 bases in between. The CDR3 is 15 amino acids. The CDR3 DNA reads as TGTGCCAGCAGCGACCAGCCACAGGGTCAGAGTGGCTACACCTTC. Protein product: CASSDQPQGQSGYTF.

The chain is built from TRBV9 and TRBJ2-3; D unclear. Between the trimmed V and J ends, which lost 0 bases and 5 bases, there was a span of 7 bases. Germline V gene data show CDR1 as SGDLS and CDR2 as YYNGEE. CDR3 length equals 13 residues. Here the CDR3 DNA reads TGTGCCAGCAGCGTAGGGCCTCGAGATACGCAGTATTTT. Residues: CASSVGPRDTQYF. Using reference TRBV9 and TRBJ2-3 for the parts outside the CDR3, the full variable domain is DSGVTQTPKHLITATGQRVTLRCSPRSGDLSVYWYQQSLDQGLQFLIQYYNGEERAKGNILERFSAQQFPDLHSELNLSSLELGDSALYFCASSVGPRDTQYFGPGTRLTVL.

The genes are TRBV25-1 and TRBJ2-3, with D perhaps TRBD1 (6 bases). This CDR3 spans 14 amino acids. Germline values: CDR1 MGHDK, CDR2 SYGVNS. Trimming removed 6 bases at V and 4 bases at J, with 14 bases between. The CDR3 DNA reads TGTGCCAGCAGATCAACAGGGACGGCAGATACGCAGTATTTT. Translating gives CASRSTGTADTQYF. The entire variable domain, with the rest obtained from reference TRBV25-1 and TRBJ2-3, is as follows: EADIYQTPRYLVIGTGKKITLECSQTMGHDKMYWYQQDPGMELHLIHYSYGVNSTEKGDLSSESTVSRIRTEHFPLTLESARPSHTSQYLCASRSTGTADTQYFGPGTRLTVL.

The chain has TRBV28 and TRBJ2-7, with D possibly TRBD1 on 5 matching bases. Germline V gene sequence: CDR1 MDHEN, CDR2 SYDVKM. There are 13 residues in the CDR3. Trimming left V 6 bases short and J 5 bases short, with 14 bases between. In nucleotides, the CDR3 is TGTGCCAGCAGACCCCAGGGAACCCACGAGCAGTACTTC. Translating gives CASRPQGTHEQYF.

The chain carries TRBV5-1 and TRBJ2-5; D possibly matches TRBD1 or TRBD2 (5 bases each). Looked up from germline, CDR1 is SGHRS and CDR2 is YFSETQ. Trimming cost V 0 bases and J 1 base, with 7 bases left between them. The CDR3 totals 14 residues. The CDR3 nucleotides are TGCGCCAGCAGCTTGGGGGGGACCCAAGAGACCCAGTACTTC. It codes for CASSLGGTQETQYF.